This T cell receptor beta chain was captured in a study of blood T cells in healthy people across ages. Then a second PCR, running about 6 to 12 cycles, was carried out with a sample-barcoded 5' primer and a J-beta primer mix. One entry per CDR3 protein results from TCRdb running MiXCR on the 5' RACE reads. The table records approximately 850,000 distinct CDR3 sequences, under 45% of them present only once. Only a few counts were recorded for this clonotype. Germline CDR1 reads SEHNR; CDR2 reads FQNEAQ (reference sequence). CDR3 size: 16 residues. V lost 8 bases and J 0 bases, leaving 17 bases between the germline ends.

The receptor comes from a man aged 55-75 years in good health. The chain combines TRBV7-9 with TRBJ2-1, with D perhaps TRBD1 or TRBD2 (6 bases each). Source material: blood. The CDR3 DNA reads TGTGCCAGCGGGCCGGGGGACATCGTCTCCTACAATGAGCAGTTCTTC. It codes for CASGPGDIVSYNEQFF. The whole variable domain, filled in from reference TRBV7-9 and TRBJ2-1, reads DTGVSQNPRHKITKRGQNVTFRCDPISEHNRLYWYRQTLGQGPEFLTYFQNEAQLEKSRLLSDRFSAERPKGSFSTLEIQRTEQGDSAMYLCASGPGDIVSYNEQFFGPGTRLTVL.